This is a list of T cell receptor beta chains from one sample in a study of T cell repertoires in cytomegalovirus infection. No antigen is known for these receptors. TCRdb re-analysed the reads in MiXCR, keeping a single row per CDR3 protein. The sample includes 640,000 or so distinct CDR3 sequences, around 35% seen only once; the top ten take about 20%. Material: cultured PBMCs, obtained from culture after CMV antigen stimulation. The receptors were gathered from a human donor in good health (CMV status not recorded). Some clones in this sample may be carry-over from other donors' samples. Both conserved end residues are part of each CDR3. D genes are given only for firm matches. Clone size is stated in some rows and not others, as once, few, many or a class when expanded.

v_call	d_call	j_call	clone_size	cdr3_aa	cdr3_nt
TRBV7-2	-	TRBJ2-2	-	CASSLAEELFF	TGTGCCAGCAGCTTAGCAGAGGAGCTGTTTTTT
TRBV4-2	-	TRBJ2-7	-	CASTPQVGGWSSYEQYF	TGTGCCAGCACCCCCCAGGTAGGGGGGTGGAGCTCCTACGAGCAGTACTTC
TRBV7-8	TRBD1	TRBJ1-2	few	CASSLYRGDYYGYTF	TGTGCCAGCAGCTTATACAGGGGGGATTACTATGGCTACACCTTC
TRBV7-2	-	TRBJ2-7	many	CASSSIGTASYEQYF	TGTGCCAGCAGCTCCATTGGGACGGCTTCCTACGAGCAGTACTTC
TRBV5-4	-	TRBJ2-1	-	CASSQSNDNEQFF	TGTGCCAGCAGCCAATCAAATGACAATGAGCAGTTCTTC
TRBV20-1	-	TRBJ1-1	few	CSASNGRVNTEAFF	TGCAGTGCTAGTAACGGCCGGGTAAACACTGAAGCTTTCTTT
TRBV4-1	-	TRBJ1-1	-	CASSQEVSVARGNTEAFF	TGTGCCAGCAGCCAAGAGGTGTCAGTCGCCAGGGGGAACACTGAAGCTTTCTTT
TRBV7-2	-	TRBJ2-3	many	CASSLAVGSTDTQYF	TGTGCCAGCAGCTTAGCGGTAGGCTCAACAGATACGCAGTATTTT
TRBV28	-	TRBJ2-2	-	CASRTDWNSNTGELFF	TGTGCCAGCAGGACAGACTGGAACTCGAACACCGGGGAGCTGTTTTTT
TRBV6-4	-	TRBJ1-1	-	CASRASNTEAFF	TGTGCCAGCAGGGCGAGTAACACTGAAGCTTTCTTT
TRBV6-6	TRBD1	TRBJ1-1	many	CASRQGGTEAFF	TGTGCCAGCAGGCAGGGGGGAACTGAAGCTTTCTTT
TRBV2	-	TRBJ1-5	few	CASSAEHRINQPQHF	TGTGCCAGCAGTGCCGAACACAGGATAAATCAGCCCCAGCATTTT
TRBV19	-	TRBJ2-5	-	CASSVRLEISAEETQYF	TGTGCCAGTAGTGTCCGCCTGGAGATCTCCGCAGAAGAGACCCAGTACTTC
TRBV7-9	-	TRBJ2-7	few	CASSLGGPPNTYEQYF	TGTGCCAGCAGCTTAGGGGGGCCCCCGAACACCTACGAGCAGTACTTC
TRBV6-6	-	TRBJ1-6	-	CASTPADNYNSPLHF	TGTGCCAGCACCCCCGCGGATAACTATAATTCACCCCTCCACTTT
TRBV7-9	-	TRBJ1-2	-	CASSLQVGVGYTF	TGTGCCAGCAGCCTCCAGGTGGGGGTTGGCTACACCTTC
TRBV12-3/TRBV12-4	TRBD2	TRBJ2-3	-	CASSLPLGTSGGNPTDTQYF	TGTGCCAGCAGTCTCCCTCTCGGGACTAGCGGGGGGAACCCCACAGATACGCAGTATTTT
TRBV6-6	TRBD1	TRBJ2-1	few	CASGKSGQGYNEQFF	TGTGCCAGCGGAAAATCGGGACAGGGATACAATGAGCAGTTCTTC
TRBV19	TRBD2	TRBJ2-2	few	CASSRTLAGANTGELFF	TGTGCCAGTAGTAGGACTCTAGCGGGGGCCAACACCGGGGAGCTGTTTTTT
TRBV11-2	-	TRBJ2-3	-	CASSLYSGYTDTQYF	TGTGCCAGCAGCTTATATAGCGGATACACAGATACGCAGTATTTT
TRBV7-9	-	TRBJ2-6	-	CASSPPNYRASGANVLTF	TGTGCCAGCAGCCCTCCAAACTACAGGGCTTCTGGGGCCAACGTCCTGACTTTC
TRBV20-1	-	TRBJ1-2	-	CSARVEGAKGGYTF	TGCAGTGCTAGAGTTGAAGGGGCCAAGGGTGGCTACACCTTC
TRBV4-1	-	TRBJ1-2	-	CASSQEQGWGYTF	TGCGCCAGCAGCCAAGAGCAGGGTTGGGGCTACACCTTC
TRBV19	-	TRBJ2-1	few	CASSIVRGDPSYNEQFF	TGTGCCAGTAGTATAGTTAGGGGGGACCCCTCCTACAATGAGCAGTTCTTC
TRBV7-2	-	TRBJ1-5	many	CASSFFGGGAGNQPQHF	TGTGCCAGCAGCTTCTTTGGGGGGGGCGCGGGCAATCAGCCCCAGCATTTT
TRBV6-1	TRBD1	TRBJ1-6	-	CASSERTGSNSPLHF	TGTGCCAGCAGCGAACGGACAGGGAGCAATTCACCCCTCCACTTT